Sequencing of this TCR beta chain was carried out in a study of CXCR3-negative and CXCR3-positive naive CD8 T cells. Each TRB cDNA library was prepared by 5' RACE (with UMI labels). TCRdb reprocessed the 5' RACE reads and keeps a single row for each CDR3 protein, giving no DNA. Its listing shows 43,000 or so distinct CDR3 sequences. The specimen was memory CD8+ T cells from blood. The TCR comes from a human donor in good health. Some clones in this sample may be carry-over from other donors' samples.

CDR3 loop: CASRPPPGGSYNEQFF. The chain combines TRBV28 with TRBJ2-1; TCRdb outputs TRBD1, but without DNA this stays unchecked. The germline CDR1 and CDR2 sequences are MDHEN and SYDVKM. CDR3 size: 16 residues.